This T cell receptor beta chain was captured in a study of blood T cell repertoires in COVID-19. At the level of the study: Material from acute and convalescent COVID-19 was sourced from the United States, Italy and Spain. In each case, the material was cDNA or gDNA derived from T cells, B-cell-depleted T cells, or PBMCs.

Under the authors' procedure: Amplification from reference gene primers served as the basis for estimated nucleated cell counts. Sequencing was performed with immunoSEQ multiplex PCR; in TCRdb, only in-frame clones are kept and a portion is missing. That table furnishes V, J and clone size, whereas the DNA furnished D and trimming. The table has around 36,000 clones, 75% to 90% seen once. The length of the CDR3 is 15 residues. The junction had 8 bases not matched to a gene; V was cut back by 2 bases and J by 4 bases. Germline CDR1 and CDR2: GTSNPN and SVGIG (reference sequence). The chain has TRBV30 and TRBJ2-5, with 9 bases aligning to TRBD2. The receptor was derived from a man aged 55 to 70 with acute or convalescent COVID-19. Material for sequencing was peripheral blood. CDR3 coding DNA: TGTGCCTGGAGTCTTGTAGCGGGAGATAGAGAGACCCAGTACTTC. Translation: CAWSLVAGDRETQYF.